These T cell receptor beta chains were read from a single sample in a study of T cell responses to AZD1222 COVID-19 vaccine. Assay used: immunoSEQ multiplex PCR; TCRdb lists only in-frame clones, some missing. The sample shows over 95,000 clones, 80% to 95% of them seen only once. Sequencing was performed on peripheral blood, taken on day 0 of AZD1222 vaccination. These TCRs come from an adult in good health. Both conserved end residues are part of each CDR3. The D gene is left open where the match is weak. A clone size is listed for some rows: how often the clone was seen (once, few, many), or a class if it is expanded.

TGTGCCAGTAGTGCATCTAGGACAGGAGGGAATTCACCCCTCCACTTT CASSASRTGGNSPLHF TRBJ1-6 . TRBV19 TRBD1
TGTGCCAGCAGTTTCCCAGCAGGGGCCGATCAGCCCCAGCATTTT CASSFPAGADQPQHF TRBJ1-5 . TRBV28 .
TGTGCCAGCAGCAAGGAGTCCCCCTATGGCTACACCTTC CASSKESPYGYTF TRBJ1-2 . TRBV6-5 .
TGTGCCAGCAGCGAACACCCGAACACTGAAGCTTTCTTT CASSEHPNTEAFF TRBJ1-1 . TRBV9 .
TGTGCCTGGAGTATCGGGGTGAACACTGAAGCTTTCTTT CAWSIGVNTEAFF TRBJ1-1 . TRBV30 .
TGTGCCACCATCCGGACAGGGAACTATGGCTACACCTTC CATIRTGNYGYTF TRBJ1-2 . TRBV24-1 TRBD1
TGCGCCAGCAGCCAAGAATTGCCGGGCCGTGGGACAGATACGCAGTATTTT CASSQELPGRGTDTQYF TRBJ2-3 . TRBV4-3 .
TGTGCCAGCAGCGCCGGGTCTAAACTGTTTTTT CASSAGSKLFF TRBJ1-4 . TRBV5-6 .
TGTGCCAGTAGTAGACAGGGGGCGCGGGCCAAGTATGGCTACACCTTC CASSRQGARAKYGYTF TRBJ1-2 . TRBV19 TRBD1
TGTGCCAGCAGCGTAGTCGTTATTTCGGGACAGGGCAAAACTTACAATGAGCAGTTCTTC CASSVVVISGQGKTYNEQFF TRBJ2-1 . TRBV9 TRBD1
TGCAGCGTTGAATTCCGCCGCACAGATACGCAGTATTTT CSVEFRRTDTQYF TRBJ2-3 . TRBV29-1 .
TGCGCCAGCAGTGTGGACCCTCCCAATGAGCAGTTCTTC CASSVDPPNEQFF TRBJ2-1 . TRBV5-1 .
TGTGCCAGCAGCGGGGCGAAGGAAATAAGAGGGGAAAAACTGTTTTTT CASSGAKEIRGEKLFF TRBJ1-4 . TRBV5-6 .
TGTGCCAGCAGCACTCACCGGGTTCGCCTCCACTTT CASSTHRVRLHF TRBJ1-6 few TRBV12-3/TRBV12-4 .